The 31 T cell receptor beta chains reported below all come from one sample, sequenced in a study of cytomegalovirus exposure and HLA in healthy donors. PCR involved 60 Vbeta and 13 Jbeta primers. Sequencing used immunoSEQ multiplex PCR; TCRdb keeps in-frame clones, though not all of them. The top ten clones hold over 1.1% of a sample with 160,000 or so clones, approximately 80% of them seen once. The sequenced sample consisted of PBMCs. The receptors come from a male donor in good health and CMV-seronegative.

The chain recombines TRBV6-5 with TRBJ1-2; 8 nucleotides align to TRBD1. Germline lookup yields CDR1 MNHEY and CDR2 SVGAGI. Trimming took 0 bases from V and 7 from J; bases not matched to a gene: 7. This CDR3 contains 15 residues. The CDR3 bases are TGTGCCAGCAGTTACTCGAGCCAGGGGGCGTTTGGCTACACCTTC. Protein sequence: CASSYSSQGAFGYTF.

This clone occurred a few times. V and J are TRBV7-2 and TRBJ2-3, with 11 bases that match TRBD1. The trim removed 5 bases at V and 1 base at J, leaving 2 bases unmatched. The CDR3 extends over 15 amino acids. The germline gives CDR1 SGHTA, CDR2 FQGNSA. This chain's CDR3 is CASSLDRGRTDTQYF. As DNA, the CDR3 is TGTGCCAGCAGCCTGGACAGGGGGCGCACAGATACGCAGTATTTT.

The gene calls are TRBV21-1 and TRBJ2-3; TRBD2 was called by the table and not checked on the DNA. TRBV21-1 is listed as a pseudogene. The CDR3 loop spans 15 amino acids. The CDR3 coding sequence is TGTGCCAGCAGCAACACGTCGGGAGAGGTTGATACGCAGTATTTT. It encodes CASSNTSGEVDTQYF.

V gene TRBV6-5 combines with J gene TRBJ1-5; D might be TRBD1 (6 bases). This CDR3 has 14 residues. Germline-derived CDR1 and CDR2 are MNHEY and SVGAGI. Trimming shortened V by 5 bases and J by 5 bases, and 13 bases separated the two germline ends. CDR3 DNA: TGTGCCAGCAGTAGGGACACCCTATATCAGCCCCAGCATTTT. Amino acid sequence: CASSRDTLYQPQHF.

The chain carries TRBV19 and TRBJ1-1, with TRBD1 matching 8 bases. The CDR3 spans 16 residues. Germline lookup yields CDR1 LNHDA and CDR2 SQIVND (reference sequence). V shed 0 bases, J shed 4 bases, and the junction held 7 bases outside the gene matches. CDR3: CASSIEVGTGSTEAFF. CDR3 coding DNA: TGTGCCAGTAGTATAGAGGTTGGGACAGGATCCACTGAAGCTTTCTTT.

With respect to this clone: The junction and the germline gene differ at one end; a read error may be behind it. The chain combines TRBV7-7 with TRBJ2-5, with 8 bases lining up with TRBD1. The germline gives CDR1 SSHAT, CDR2 FNYEAQ (reference sequence). The CDR3 length is 15 residues. The CDR3 loop is CASSLGPGGKETQYF. CDR3 nucleotides: TGTGCTAGCAGCTTAGGGCCAGGGGGCAAAGAGACCCAGTACTTC.

This chain links TRBV10-3 with TRBJ1-4, with D possibly being TRBD1 (5 bases). With 0 bases removed from V and 8 bases from J, the gap between germline ends came to 10 bases. CDR3 size: 14 residues. Germline CDR1 is ENHRY and CDR2 is SYGVKD. The CDR3 nucleotides read TGTGCCATCAGTGAGTCATCGGGGGGAGAAAAACTGTTTTTT. This translates into CAISESSGGEKLFF.

This clone showed up just a few times. The rearrangement uses TRBV2 and TRBJ2-3, with 10 bases fitting TRBD2. The junction had 3 bases not matched to a gene; V was cut back by 6 bases and J by 0 bases. Germline lookup yields CDR1 SNHLY and CDR2 FYNNEI. This CDR3 spans 15 amino acids. The DNA of the CDR3 is TGTGCCAGCAGCTCGGGACTAGCGAGCACAGATACGCAGTATTTT. This codes for CASSSGLASTDTQYF.

The chain uses TRBV14 and TRBJ2-7, with D possibly being TRBD2 (5 bases). Trimming left V 3 bases short and J 0 bases short, with 12 bases between. CDR1 is SGHDN, CDR2 FVKESK, per germline. The CDR3 extends over 15 amino acids. The CDR3 DNA reads TGTGCCAGCAGCCAGTTTGGGCGGGCCTCCTACGAGCAGTACTTC. It is translated as CASSQFGRASYEQYF.

CDR3 sequence reads: CASSRGGAGTGELFF. The DNA for the CDR3 is TGCGCCAGCAGCCGTGGGGGGGCCGGCACCGGGGAGCTGTTTTTT. The gene calls are TRBV4-3 and TRBJ2-2; D is possibly TRBD2 (7 bases). CDR1 and CDR2 from the germline V gene are LGHNA and YSLEER. CDR3 length: 15 amino acids. Trimming cost V 4 bases and J 4 bases, with 13 bases left between them.

This chain uses TRBV6-4 with TRBJ2-3; 10 nucleotides align to TRBD1. The CDR3 sequence is 15 residues long. The J segment lost 6 bases and the V segment lost 2 bases, leaving 5 bases of the junction unmatched. Germline V gene sequence: CDR1 MRHNA, CDR2 SNTAGT. The CDR3, as DNA: TGTGCCAGCAGTGACACCGACAGGGGGCCGGATACGCAGTATTTT. This gives the protein CASSDTDRGPDTQYF.

The chain carries TRBV18 and TRBJ2-5; D not resolved. The ends were cut back, 3 bases at V and 1 base at J, with 6 bases in the middle. In germline, CDR1 is KGHSH, CDR2 LQKENI. There are 13 residues in the CDR3. CDR3 DNA: TGTGCCAGCTCACCGGGCAGCCAAGAGACCCAGTACTTC. Amino acid sequence: CASSPGSQETQYF.

V and J are TRBV29-1 and TRBJ2-3; maybe TRBD2 (5 bases). Per the germline V gene, CDR1 is SQVTM and CDR2 is ANQGSEA. The CDR3 has 14 amino acids. V gave up 7 bases and J gave up 1 base, with 15 bases separating them. The chain's CDR3 is CSAPSGSGTDTQYF. Written as DNA, the CDR3 is TGCAGCGCCCCATCGGGATCCGGCACAGATACGCAGTATTTT.

The genes are TRBV7-2 and TRBJ2-2, with 7 positions matching TRBD1. CDR1 is SGHTA, CDR2 FQGNSA, per germline. The junction had 11 bases not matched to a gene; V was cut back by 8 bases and J by 8 bases. The CDR3 loop spans 14 amino acids. CDR3 in DNA: TGTGCCAGCGAACCGACAGGGTCTTCGGGGGAGCTGTTTTTT. This translates into CASEPTGSSGELFF.

The rearrangement links TRBV2 to TRBJ1-1, with D uncertain. Germline CDR1 is SNHLY and CDR2 is FYNNEI. The V gene lost 5 bases and the J gene lost 2 bases, with 15 bases spanning the gap. CDR3 length: 15 residues. The CDR3 nucleotides are TGTGCCAGCAGTCCTCCTGCGGGCTTTAACACTGAAGCTTTCTTT. It codes for CASSPPAGFNTEAFF.

The chain couples TRBV7-2 to TRBJ1-6; D gene uncertain. Germline values: CDR1 SGHTA, CDR2 FQGNSA. This CDR3 is 14 amino acids long. Trimming took off 1 base at V and 4 bases at J, with 5 bases between the two ends. CDR3 sequence (DNA): TGTGCCAGCAGCTTAGTCGGGTATAATTCACCCCTCCACTTT. Residues: CASSLVGYNSPLHF.

Comment on this clone: In the same sample, other DNA sequences code for this CDR3. The V and J genes are TRBV7-9 and TRBJ2-3, with 7 bases that match TRBD1. Germline-derived CDR1 and CDR2 are SEHNR and FQNEAQ (reference sequence). V dropped 4 bases and J dropped 0; count of bases not matched to a gene: 4. The CDR3 contains 15 residues. CDR3 sequence (DNA): TGTGCCAGCAGCTCCGACAGGGCGAGCACAGATACGCAGTATTTT. Amino acids: CASSSDRASTDTQYF.

CDR3 bases: TGTGCCAGCAGTTACCCAGGGGCCGGCGGGGAGCTGTTTTTT. This sequence encodes CASSYPGAGGELFF. The chain combines TRBV6-6 with TRBJ2-2; weak D call: TRBD1 (6 bases). Germline V gene data show CDR1 as MNHNY and CDR2 as SVGAGI (reference sequence). V dropped 2 bases and J dropped 7 bases, with 11 bases sitting between them. The CDR3 has 14 amino acids.

V usage is TRBV29-1 and J usage is TRBJ2-5; 11 bases line up with TRBD2. J was trimmed by 4 bases and V by 7 bases; bases with no gene match: 2. There are 12 residues in the CDR3. Germline V gene lookup returns CDR1 SQVTM and CDR2 ANQGSEA. CDR3 amino acids: CSAGLAGETQYF. The CDR3 nucleotides read TGCAGCGCTGGACTAGCGGGAGAGACCCAGTACTTC.

The CDR3 sequence: CASSRARGDEKLFF. CDR3 nucleotides: TGTGCCAGCTCACGGGCCCGCGGGGATGAAAAACTGTTTTTT. The chain recombines TRBV18 with TRBJ1-4; D gene uncertain. V lost 4 bases to trimming and J lost 6 bases, with 12 bases between them. Germline CDR1 KGHSH, CDR2 LQKENI. This CDR3 spans 14 amino acids.

The CDR3 region is CASLRRGIDTQYF. The CDR3 bases are TGTGCCAGCCTGAGAAGGGGCATAGATACGCAGTATTTT. The J gene is TRBJ2-3, the V gene TRBV28; D is perhaps TRBD1 (5 bases). Trimming cost V 8 bases and J 5 bases, with 14 bases left between them. Germline loops: CDR1 MDHEN, CDR2 SYDVKM. CDR3 length: 13 amino acids.

The V gene is TRBV7-2, the J gene TRBJ2-2; 9 bases are a match to TRBD1. This CDR3 has 16 amino acids. The V segment lost 7 bases and the J segment 6 bases; nucleotides outside the gene matches: 12. Per germline, CDR1 SGHTA and CDR2 FQGNSA. CDR3 sequence reads: CASTSRGQGLSGELFF. In nucleotides, the CDR3 is TGTGCCAGCACCTCCCGGGGACAGGGTTTGTCCGGGGAGCTGTTTTTT.

This chain uses TRBV10-3 with TRBJ2-3; the match to TRBD2 covers 9 bases. The germline CDR1 and CDR2 sequences are ENHRY and SYGVKD. V gave up 3 bases and J gave up 0 bases; unmatched junction bases: 7. The CDR3 sequence is 17 residues long. The CDR3 DNA is TGTGCCATCAGTGATAGGCTAGCGGGGACTAGCACAGATACGCAGTATTTT. It specifies CAISDRLAGTSTDTQYF.

This chain uses TRBV18 with TRBJ1-6, with D uncertain. Germline V CDR1 and CDR2: KGHSH, LQKENI. The CDR3 totals 15 residues. Trimming left V 0 bases short and J 8 bases short, with 11 bases between. CDR3: CASSPPGIRDSPLHF. The CDR3 DNA sequence: TGTGCCAGCTCACCACCAGGAATTCGGGATTCACCCCTCCACTTT.

This rearrangement joins TRBV4-3 to TRBJ1-4; D possibly corresponds to TRBD1 (5 bases). Trimming left V 3 bases short and J 0 bases short, with 11 bases between. Germline lookup yields CDR1 LGHNA and CDR2 YSLEER. The CDR3 covers 16 residues. CDR3 sequence: CASSQGGGATNEKLFF. The DNA for the CDR3 is TGCGCCAGCAGCCAGGGGGGTGGTGCAACTAATGAAAAACTGTTTTTT.

The chain joins TRBV6-6 to TRBJ1-4; D might be TRBD1 (5 bases). CDR1 and CDR2 (germline): MNHNY, SVGAGI (reference sequence). Trimming removed 6 bases from V and 8 bases from J, with 19 bases in between. CDR3 length equals 15 residues. CDR3: CASSYPLGGGEKLFF. The CDR3 coding sequence is TGTGCCAGCAGCTACCCCCTGGGGGGAGGGGAAAAACTGTTTTTT.

V and J are TRBV7-9 and TRBJ2-3; the match to TRBD2 covers 9 bases. This CDR3 has 18 residues. The V and J ends lost 1 base and 2 bases, in that order; junction bases with no gene match: 10. The germline V gene encodes CDR1 SEHNR and CDR2 FQNEAQ (reference sequence). In DNA, the CDR3 is TGTGCCAGCAGCTTAGGGGGATTAGCGGGAGCGAACACAGATACGCAGTATTTT. This codes for CASSLGGLAGANTDTQYF.

V is TRBV10-3 and J is TRBJ2-6, with 9 bases lining up with TRBD1. Trimming removed 7 bases from V and 3 bases from J; junction bases left unmatched: 7. CDR3 length: 16 amino acids. Germline V gene lookup returns CDR1 ENHRY and CDR2 SYGVKD. CDR3 DNA: TGTGCCATCAAACCTACAGGGGGCGGTGGGGCCAACGTCCTGACTTTC. Translation gives CAIKPTGGGGANVLTF.

The rearrangement joins TRBV5-4 to TRBJ2-5; 9 bases are a match to TRBD1. From germline, CDR1 is SGHNT and CDR2 YYREEE (reference sequence). After removal of 3 bases from V and 5 bases from J, the junction contained 5 bases not matched to a gene. The CDR3 runs 14 residues. The CDR3 region is CASSSRTGDETQYF. The DNA of the CDR3 is TGTGCCAGCAGCTCGAGGACAGGGGATGAGACCCAGTACTTC.

This clone has a handful of counts. V is TRBV9 and J is TRBJ2-1; TRBD2 matches at 7 bases. Trimming removed 3 bases from V and 2 bases from J; junction bases left unmatched: 5. Looked up from germline, CDR1 is SGDLS and CDR2 is YYNGEE. The CDR3 extends over 15 amino acids. CDR3 DNA: TGTGCCAGCAGCGCCACTAGCGCTCCCTACAATGAGCAGTTCTTC. This codes for CASSATSAPYNEQFF.

The chain has TRBV25-1 and TRBJ2-7; tentative D call: TRBD2 (5 bases). V lost 4 bases and J lost 4, with 14 bases in between. This CDR3 has 14 residues. Germline assignment: CDR1 MGHDK and CDR2 SYGVNS. This CDR3 is CASSARVGAYEQYF. The CDR3 nucleotides are TGTGCCAGCAGTGCGAGGGTTGGCGCATACGAGCAGTACTTC.